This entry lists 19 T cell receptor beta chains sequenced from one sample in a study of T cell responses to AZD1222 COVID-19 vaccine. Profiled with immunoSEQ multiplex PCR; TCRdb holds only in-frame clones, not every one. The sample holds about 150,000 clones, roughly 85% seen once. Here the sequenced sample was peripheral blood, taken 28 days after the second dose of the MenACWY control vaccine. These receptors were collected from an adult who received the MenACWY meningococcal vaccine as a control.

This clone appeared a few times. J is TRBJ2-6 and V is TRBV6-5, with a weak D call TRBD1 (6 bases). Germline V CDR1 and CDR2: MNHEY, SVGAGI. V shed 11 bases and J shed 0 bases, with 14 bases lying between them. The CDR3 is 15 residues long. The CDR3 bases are TGTGCCCTGGAAAGAGGGGGCTCTGGGGCCAACGTCCTGACTTTC. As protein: CALERGGSGANVLTF.

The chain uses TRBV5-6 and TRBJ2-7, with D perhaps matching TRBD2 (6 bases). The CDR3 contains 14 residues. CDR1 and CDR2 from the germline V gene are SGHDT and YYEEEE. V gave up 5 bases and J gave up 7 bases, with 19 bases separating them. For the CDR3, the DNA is TGTGCCAGCAGGGAGTCCGGGGGACGTCAAGAGCAGTACTTC. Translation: CASRESGGRQEQYF. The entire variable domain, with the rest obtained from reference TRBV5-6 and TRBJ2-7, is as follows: DAGVTQSPTHLIKTRGQQVTLRCSPKSGHDTVSWYQQALGQGPQFIFQYYEEEERQRGNFPDRFSGHQFPNYSSELNVNALLLGDSALYLCASRESGGRQEQYFGPGTRLTVT.

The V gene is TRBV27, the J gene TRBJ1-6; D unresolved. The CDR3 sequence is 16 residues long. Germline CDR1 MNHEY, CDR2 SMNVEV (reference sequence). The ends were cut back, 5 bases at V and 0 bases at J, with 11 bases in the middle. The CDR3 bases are TGTGCCAGCAGTCCACAGAAAAGCTCCTATAATTCACCCCTCCACTTT. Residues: CASSPQKSSYNSPLHF.

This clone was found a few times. CDR3 in amino acids: CASSSPGQPQHF. CDR3 nucleotides: TGTGCCAGCAGCTCTCCAGGGCAGCCCCAGCATTTT. The chain links TRBV5-6 to TRBJ1-5, with a tentative D call TRBD1 (5 bases). The CDR3 consists of 12 residues. Trimming shortened V by 3 bases and J by 7 bases, and 8 bases separated the two germline ends. Germline V CDR1 and CDR2: SGHDT, YYEEEE.

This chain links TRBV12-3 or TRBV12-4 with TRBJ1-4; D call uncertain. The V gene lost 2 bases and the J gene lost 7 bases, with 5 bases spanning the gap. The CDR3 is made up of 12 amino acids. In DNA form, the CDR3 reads TGTGCCAGCAGTTTATGGGGTGAAAAACTGTTTTTT. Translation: CASSLWGEKLFF.

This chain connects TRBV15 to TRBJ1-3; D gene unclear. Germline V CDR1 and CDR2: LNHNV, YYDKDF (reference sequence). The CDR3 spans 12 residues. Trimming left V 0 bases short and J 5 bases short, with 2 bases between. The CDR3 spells CATSRDRNTIYF. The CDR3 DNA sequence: TGTGCCACCAGCAGAGATAGAAACACCATATATTTT.

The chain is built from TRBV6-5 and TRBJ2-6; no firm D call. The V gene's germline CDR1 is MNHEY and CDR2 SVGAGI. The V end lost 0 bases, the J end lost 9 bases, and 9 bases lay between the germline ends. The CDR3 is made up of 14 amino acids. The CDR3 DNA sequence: TGTGCCAGCAGTTACTCGAACGGTGGCAACGTCCTGACTTTC. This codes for CASSYSNGGNVLTF.

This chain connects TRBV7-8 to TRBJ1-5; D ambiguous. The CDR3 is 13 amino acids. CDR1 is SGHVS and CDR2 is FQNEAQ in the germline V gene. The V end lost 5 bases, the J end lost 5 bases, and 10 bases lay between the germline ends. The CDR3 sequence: CASSGRIDQPQHF. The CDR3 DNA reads TGTGCCAGCAGCGGAAGAATTGATCAGCCCCAGCATTTT.

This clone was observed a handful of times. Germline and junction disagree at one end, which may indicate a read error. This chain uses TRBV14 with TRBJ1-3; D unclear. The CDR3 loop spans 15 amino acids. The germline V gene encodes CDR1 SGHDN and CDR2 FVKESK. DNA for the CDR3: TGTGCCAGCAGCCAAGTGGTAGGGTATGGAGACACCATATATTTT. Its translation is CASSQVVGYGDTIYF.

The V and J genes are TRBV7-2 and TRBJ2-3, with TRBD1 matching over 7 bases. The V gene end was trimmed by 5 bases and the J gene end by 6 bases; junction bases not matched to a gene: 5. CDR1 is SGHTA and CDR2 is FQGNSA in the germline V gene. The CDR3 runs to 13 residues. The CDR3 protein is CASSNNRGDTQYF. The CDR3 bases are TGTGCCAGCAGCAATAACAGGGGTGATACGCAGTATTTT.

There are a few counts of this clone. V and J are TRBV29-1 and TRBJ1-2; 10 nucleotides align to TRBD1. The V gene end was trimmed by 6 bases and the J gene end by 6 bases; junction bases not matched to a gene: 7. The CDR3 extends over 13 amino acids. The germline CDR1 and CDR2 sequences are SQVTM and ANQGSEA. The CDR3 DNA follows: TGCAGCGTGACAGGGACAGGGGAAAATGGCTACACCTTC. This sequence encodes CSVTGTGENGYTF.

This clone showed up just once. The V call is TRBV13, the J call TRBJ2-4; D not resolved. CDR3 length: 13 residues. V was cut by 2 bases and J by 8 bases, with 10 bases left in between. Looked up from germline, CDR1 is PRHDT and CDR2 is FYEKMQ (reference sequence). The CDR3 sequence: CASSLQGGDIQYF. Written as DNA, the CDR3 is TGTGCCAGCAGCTTACAAGGTGGGGACATTCAGTACTTC.

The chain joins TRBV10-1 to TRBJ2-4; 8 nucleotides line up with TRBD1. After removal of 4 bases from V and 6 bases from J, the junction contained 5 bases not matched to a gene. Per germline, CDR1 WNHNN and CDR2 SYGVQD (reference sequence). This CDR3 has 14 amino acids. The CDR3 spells CASSAGTGVNIQYF. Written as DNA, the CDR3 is TGCGCCAGCAGTGCCGGGACAGGCGTAAACATTCAGTACTTC.

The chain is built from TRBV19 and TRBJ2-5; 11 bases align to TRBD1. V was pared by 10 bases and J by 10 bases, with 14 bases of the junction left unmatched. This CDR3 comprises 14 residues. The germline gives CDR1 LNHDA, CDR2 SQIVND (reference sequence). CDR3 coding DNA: TGTGCCACCAAGGACAGGGGGCGCGAAGAGGTCCAGTACTTC. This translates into CATKDRGREEVQYF.

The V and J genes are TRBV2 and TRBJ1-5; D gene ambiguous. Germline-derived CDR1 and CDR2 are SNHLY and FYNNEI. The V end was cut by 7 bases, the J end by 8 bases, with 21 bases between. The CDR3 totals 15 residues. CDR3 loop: CASTPWGSGVEPQHF. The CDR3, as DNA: TGTGCCAGCACTCCCTGGGGTAGTGGGGTGGAGCCCCAGCATTTT.

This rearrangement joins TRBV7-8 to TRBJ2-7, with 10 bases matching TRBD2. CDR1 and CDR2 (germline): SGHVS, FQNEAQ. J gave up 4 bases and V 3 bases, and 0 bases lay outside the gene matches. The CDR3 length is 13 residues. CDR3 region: CASSLTSGYEQYF. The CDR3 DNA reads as TGTGCCAGCAGCTTGACTAGCGGGTACGAGCAGTACTTC.

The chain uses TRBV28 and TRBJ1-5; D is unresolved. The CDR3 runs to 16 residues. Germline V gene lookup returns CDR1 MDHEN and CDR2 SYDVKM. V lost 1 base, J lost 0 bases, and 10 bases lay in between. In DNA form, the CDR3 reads TGTGCCAGCAGTTTATTATTCGCAGATAGCAATCAGCCCCAGCATTTT. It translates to CASSLLFADSNQPQHF.

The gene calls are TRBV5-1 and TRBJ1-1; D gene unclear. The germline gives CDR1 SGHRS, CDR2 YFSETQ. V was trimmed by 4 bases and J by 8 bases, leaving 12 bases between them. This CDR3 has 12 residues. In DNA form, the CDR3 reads TGCGCCAGCAGCCACGCGGGAGGGGAAGCTTTCTTT. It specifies CASSHAGGEAFF.

Here the CDR3 DNA reads TGTGCCAGCAAGGGGGGCAGGGGTAACCCTGAAGCTTTCTTT. Protein: CASKGGRGNPEAFF. The chain joins TRBV11-2 to TRBJ1-1, with D perhaps matching TRBD1 (6 bases). This CDR3 region has 14 residues. CDR1 SGHAT and CDR2 FQNNGV come from the germline V gene. The ends were cut back, 7 bases at V and 6 bases at J, with 18 bases in the middle.